These 27 T cell receptor beta chains were sequenced from one sample in a study of tumor-infiltrating lymphocytes in primary liver carcinoma. TCR beta cDNA was reverse-transcribed from 500 ng of total RNA. The reaction used a constant-region primer and ProtoScript II reverse transcriptase. Libraries covering TCR beta were generated through three nested multiplex PCR rounds (using a slightly modified ARM-PCR). It was with TRBV1-TRBV30 forward primers and a C-beta reverse primer that the first two PCR rounds were run, at 10 to 11 cycles each. TCRdb redid the calling of the multiplex PCR reads with MiXCR, one entry per CDR3 protein. The repertoire holds some 95,000 distinct CDR3 sequences, with around 68% as singletons. The approximately 20-31 mg bulk tissue piece was not sorted before simultaneous RNA and DNA extraction. The sequencing sample was made of tumor-adjacent normal liver tissue. Receptors originate from a man between 40 and 49 years old with primary liver carcinoma and hepatitis B virus infection.

A remark on this clonotype: It may be a read error: a sequence one base away is much more abundant. V and J are TRBV5-4 and TRBJ2-7; 11 positions agree with TRBD1. The CDR3 is made up of 14 amino acids. V trimming: 4 bases; J trimming: 6 bases; junction bases outside the gene matches: 6. The germline V gene has CDR1 SGHNT and CDR2 YYREEE (reference sequence). The CDR3 sequence: CASSNPGQGAEQYF. In DNA, the CDR3 is TGTGCCAGCAGCAATCCCGGACAGGGGGCCGAGCAGTACTTC.

Notes on this clonotype: Sequence at one end of the junction differs from germline and may be a read error. The V call is TRBV12-3 or TRBV12-4, the J call TRBJ2-7; possible D gene TRBD1, 5 bases. The length of the CDR3 is 12 residues. CDR3 region: CASHGRAYEEYF. The CDR3 nucleotides read TGTGCCAGCCACGGCAGGGCCTACGAGGAGTATTTC.

With regard to this clonotype: Given a much more abundant clone one base away, this may be a read error. The V gene is TRBV29-1, the J gene TRBJ2-1; D not certain. CDR1 and CDR2 from the germline V gene are SQVTM and ANQGSEA. The CDR3 runs to 13 residues. The CDR3 DNA follows: TGCATCGTTGAAAGTGGCGGTACAGATGAGCAGTTCTTC. Translating gives CIVESGGTDEQFF.

Concerning this clonotype: This may come from a read error, since a much larger clone is one base off. CDR3 residues: CASSSQGAVMRNQPQHF. CDR3 nucleotides: TGTGCCAGCAGTTCCCAAGGGGCAGTTATGAGGAATCAGCCCCAGCATTTT. The rearrangement links TRBV12-3 or TRBV12-4 to TRBJ1-5; D possibly corresponds to TRBD1 (5 bases). Trimming cost V 4 bases and J 4 bases, with 20 bases left between them. This CDR3 is 17 amino acids long.

To note about this clonotype: Just one base apart from a much larger clone, this may be a read error. CDR3 loop: CASNNPGQGSPLQF. The CDR3 DNA follows: TGTGCCAGCAATAACCCGGGACAGGGTTCACCCCTCCAGTTT. The rearrangement uses TRBV28 and TRBJ1-6, with TRBD1 matching 9 bases. Germline-derived CDR1 and CDR2 are MDHEN and SYDVKM. This CDR3 comprises 14 residues.

To note about this clonotype: This CDR3 fails to terminate in the conserved phenylalanine or tryptophan, so it likely reflects a read error. This chain joins TRBV12-3 or TRBV12-4 and TRBJ2-2; 8 positions match TRBD2. The CDR3 runs 15 residues. Germline trimming cut 8 bases from V and 10 bases from J; bases unmatched to any gene: 15. CDR3 sequence: CASRSGGRSVVELFL. In nucleotides, the CDR3 is TGTGCCAGCCGTTCGGGGGGGCGCAGCGTCGTGGAGCTGTTTCTT.

The chain employs TRBV11-2 and TRBJ2-4, with D hard to call. Trimming took off 5 bases at V and 1 base at J, with 15 bases between the two ends. The CDR3 runs 16 residues. CDR1 and CDR2 from the germline V gene are SGHAT and FQNNGV. CDR3 region: CASSPSAIGAKNIQYF. The CDR3 DNA follows: TGTGCCAGCAGCCCTTCAGCCATCGGGGCCAAAAACATTCAGTACTTC.

The gene calls are TRBV6-5 and TRBJ2-3; 8 nucleotides align to TRBD2. Trimming at V came to 0 bases and at J to 5 bases, leaving 22 bases not matched to a gene. The germline CDR1 and CDR2 sequences are MNHEY and SVGAGI. CDR3 length: 21 amino acids. The CDR3 reads CASSYSRDGRAILSVIDTQYF. As DNA, the CDR3 is TGTGCCAGCAGTTACTCCCGTGACGGGAGGGCCATTCTTTCGGTCATAGATACGCAGTATTTT.

For this clonotype: At one end, the junction sequence differs from germline, possibly due to a read error. The chain couples TRBV7-9 to TRBJ1-1; D is possibly TRBD1 (6 bases). Germline CDR1 is SEHNR and CDR2 is FQNEAQ (reference sequence). The CDR3 spans 14 residues. Here the CDR3 DNA reads TGTGCCAGCAGTATAGAGGGGGGTCGCACTAAAGCTTTCTTT. Its protein product is CASSIEGGRTKAFF.

The chain couples TRBV7-9 to TRBJ1-2, with 8 nucleotides matching TRBD1. V shed 0 bases, J shed 4 bases, and the junction held 10 bases outside the gene matches. From germline, CDR1 is SEHNR and CDR2 FQNEAQ (reference sequence). CDR3 length: 17 amino acids. The chain's CDR3 is CASSLAQLDRDLYGYTF. The CDR3 region has the DNA TGTGCCAGCAGCTTAGCGCAATTGGACAGGGACCTCTATGGCTACACCTTC.

As for this clonotype: At one boundary the junction diverges from the germline segment, which might be a read error. The chain recombines TRBV29-1 with TRBJ1-1; D unresolved. Germline V gene data show CDR1 as SQVTM and CDR2 as ANQGSEA. The CDR3 runs to 13 residues. In DNA, the CDR3 is TGCAGCGTTGAGACCAACGCATACACTGAAGTTTTCTTT. Translating it yields CSVETNAYTEVFF. Looking up the rest from reference TRBV29-1 and TRBJ1-1 gives the full variable domain: SAVISQKPSRDICQRGTSLTIQCQVDSQVTMMFWYRQQPGQSLTLIATANQGSEATYESGFVIDKFPISRPNLTFSTLTVSNMSPEDSSIYLCSVETNAYTEVFFGQGTRLTVV.

As regards this clonotype: One end of the junction does not line up with germline, which may come from a read error. The chain is built from TRBV6-1 and TRBJ2-7; TRBD1 might be the D (5 bases). There are 13 residues in the CDR3. In germline, CDR1 is MNHNS, CDR2 SASEGT. In nucleotides, the CDR3 is TGTGCCAGCAGTGGACAGAGCTCCTACGAGCACTACTTC. This sequence encodes CASSGQSSYEHYF.

Turning to this clonotype: The germline gene is not matched at one end of the junction; a read error may be the cause. The V call is TRBV4-2, the J call TRBJ2-4, with D perhaps matching TRBD2 (6 bases). The CDR3 consists of 16 residues. CDR1 LGHNA and CDR2 YNFKEQ come from the germline V gene. CDR3 protein: CASSQDELAGSNIQNF. The CDR3 bases are TGCGCCAGCAGCCAGGACGAACTAGCTGGGTCAAACATTCAGAACTTC.

This clonotype came up many times. V usage is TRBV29-1 and J usage is TRBJ2-7; TRBD2 might be the D (6 bases). Between the trimmed V and J ends, which lost 7 bases and 5 bases, there was a span of 15 bases. The CDR3 totals 12 residues. Per the germline V gene, CDR1 is SQVTM and CDR2 is ANQGSEA. CDR3 in DNA: TGCAGCGCTATTGGGAGGATCGACGAGCAGTACTTC. Its translation is CSAIGRIDEQYF.

The chain uses TRBV11-2 and TRBJ2-1; maybe TRBD1 (6 bases). Trimming took 5 bases from V and 12 from J, leaving 20 bases between them. This CDR3 comprises 14 residues. Germline V gene data show CDR1 as SGHAT and CDR2 as FQNNGV. This CDR3 is CASSRGSRGRGQFF. Written as DNA, the CDR3 is TGTGCCAGCAGCCGAGGGTCCAGGGGCAGGGGGCAGTTCTTC.

There are many counts of this clonotype. This chain uses TRBV5-6 with TRBJ1-2; 12 bases align to TRBD1. The CDR3 has 15 residues. The V and J ends lost 2 bases and 7 bases, in that order; junction bases with no gene match: 6. Germline lookup yields CDR1 SGHDT and CDR2 YYEEEE. For the CDR3, the DNA is TGTGCCAGCAGCTTATCCGGGACAGGGGGCTTTGGCTACACCTTC. Its translation: CASSLSGTGGFGYTF.

This chain links TRBV28 with TRBJ2-2; possibly TRBD1 for D (6 bases). CDR1 MDHEN and CDR2 SYDVKM come from the germline V gene. Between the trimmed V and J ends, which lost 6 bases and 3 bases, there was a span of 23 bases. CDR3 size: 18 residues. CDR3 loop: CASRHRVGESPYTGELFF. The CDR3 nucleotides read TGTGCCAGCAGACACAGGGTCGGGGAGAGCCCGTACACCGGGGAGCTGTTTTTT.

Remarks on this clonotype: The junction departs from the called germline gene at one end, perhaps through a read error. This chain uses TRBV4-1 with TRBJ2-2, with D possibly TRBD2 on 6 matching bases. The CDR3 is 13 amino acids. Germline V gives CDR1 MGHRA, CDR2 YSYEKL. CDR3 DNA: TGCGCCGACAGCCAAGGACAAGGCGGGGAGCTGTTTTTC. As protein: CADSQGQGGELFF.

In the case of this clonotype: The missing conserved phenylalanine or tryptophan at the end of this CDR3 makes a read error likely. This chain joins TRBV11-2 and TRBJ2-6; no reliable D call. Deletions cut 2 bases from V and 4 bases from J, with 12 bases between. Germline V gene sequence: CDR1 SGHAT, CDR2 FQNNGV. The CDR3 extends over 16 amino acids. The CDR3 is CASSLSRRRGANVLTL. The DNA of the CDR3 is TGTGCCAGCAGCTTATCGCGGAGAAGAGGGGCCAACGTCCTGACTTTA.

This chain connects TRBV10-3 to TRBJ2-5; either TRBD1 or TRBD2 may supply D (5 bases each). The CDR3 has 14 residues. Germline values: CDR1 ENHRY, CDR2 SYGVKD. V was clipped by 4 bases and J by 1 base, with 10 bases between them. The CDR3 loop reads CAISGTRGQETQYF. The CDR3 nucleotides read TGTGCCATCAGTGGAACTAGGGGCCAAGAGACCCAGTACTTC.

For this clonotype: Relative to the germline gene, one junction end is altered; a read error may explain this. V and J are TRBV6-1 and TRBJ2-1, with 8 positions matching TRBD1. This CDR3 has 15 amino acids. Germline loops: CDR1 MNHNS, CDR2 SASEGT. CDR3 protein: CVSSDSQGAWYEQFF. The DNA of the CDR3 is TGTGTCAGCAGTGATAGTCAGGGGGCTTGGTATGAGCAGTTCTTC.

Notes on this clonotype: Mismatch with germline at one junction end may stem from a read error. This chain joins TRBV12-3 or TRBV12-4 and TRBJ2-1; D is perhaps TRBD1 (6 bases). This CDR3 spans 13 amino acids. For the CDR3, the DNA is TGTGCCAGCAACACGGCCAGGGGTAATGAACAGTTCTTC. Translating gives CASNTARGNEQFF.

This clonotype was observed at least ten times. The chain combines TRBV6-1 with TRBJ1-1, with 8 bases identical to TRBD1. Germline V gene sequence: CDR1 MNHNS, CDR2 SASEGT. The V segment lost 1 base and the J segment 5 bases; nucleotides outside the gene matches: 3. The CDR3 is 14 residues long. CDR3 protein: CASSEGDRWTEAFF. The DNA for the CDR3 is TGTGCCAGCAGTGAAGGGGACAGGTGGACTGAAGCTTTCTTT.

This clonotype was recorded once. CDR3 DNA: TGTGCCAGCAGCTCAGTCGGGACAGAATACGAGCAGTACTTC. Protein sequence: CASSSVGTEYEQYF. V is TRBV11-2 and J is TRBJ2-7; 7 bases are shared with TRBD1. The V and J ends lost 4 bases and 4 bases, in that order; junction bases with no gene match: 7. CDR3 length: 14 residues. Germline CDR1 SGHAT, CDR2 FQNNGV.

Note on this clonotype: The junction differs from germline at one of its ends, possibly a read error. The chain links TRBV11-2 to TRBJ2-1, with D perhaps assigned TRBD1 or TRBD2 (6 bases each). Germline CDR1 is SGHAT and CDR2 is FQNNGV. The CDR3 contains 14 residues. The CDR3 reads CAGSLEGGESEQFF. The CDR3 DNA reads TGTGCCGGCAGCCTTGAGGGGGGCGAGAGTGAGCAGTTCTTC. Full variable domain (missing parts from reference TRBV11-2 and TRBJ2-1): EAGVAQSPRYKIIEKRQSVAFWCNPISGHATLYWYQQILGQGPKLLIQFQNNGVVDDSQLPKDRFSAERLKGVDSTLKIQPAKLEDSAVYLCAGSLEGGESEQFFGPGTRLTVL.

This chain connects TRBV20-1 to TRBJ2-5; D is tentatively TRBD1 or TRBD2 (5 bases each). Germline V CDR1 and CDR2: DFQATT, SNEGSKA (reference sequence). Between the trimmed V and J ends, which lost 0 bases and 5 bases, there was a span of 10 bases. The CDR3 loop spans 13 amino acids. The CDR3 nucleotides read TGCAGTGCTAGAGATACGGGGACGGAGACCCAGTACTTC. Encoded protein: CSARDTGTETQYF.

Worth noting for this clonotype: The germline gene is not matched at one end of the junction; a read error may be the cause. The rearrangement uses TRBV13 and TRBJ2-3, with a tentative D call TRBD1 (6 bases). This CDR3 region has 15 residues. The germline gives CDR1 PRHDT, CDR2 FYEKMQ (reference sequence). For the CDR3, the DNA is TGTGCCAGCAGTTTAGGCAGATGGGGGCCAGATACGCAGTATTTT. Its translation is CASSLGRWGPDTQYF.